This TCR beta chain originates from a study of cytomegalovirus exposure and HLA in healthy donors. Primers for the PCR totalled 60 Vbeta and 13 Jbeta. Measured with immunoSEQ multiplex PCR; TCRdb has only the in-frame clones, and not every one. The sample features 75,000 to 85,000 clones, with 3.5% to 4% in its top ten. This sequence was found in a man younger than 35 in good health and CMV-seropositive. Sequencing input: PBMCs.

CDR3: CASSGRQGSFNEQYF. The CDR3 nucleotides are TGTGCCAGCAGTGGGCGACAGGGTTCTTTCAACGAGCAGTACTTC. The chain combines TRBV6-1 with TRBJ2-7, with 7 bases identical to TRBD1. Germline-derived CDR1 and CDR2 are MNHNS and SASEGT. V shed 4 bases and J 5 bases; nucleotides not matched to a gene: 11. The CDR3 contains 15 residues.